The subject of this entry is one TCR beta chain. Its antigen is undetermined. These data are taken from a study of T cells expressing NK-cell markers. Study results and caveats: Dominant NKG2C+ clonotypes made up roughly 1.0-8% of CD8+ T cells in roughly 6 donors. For a few donors, these clonotypes were likewise the leading ones in the CD3+CD56-NKG2C+ fraction.

5'RACE template switching with UMIs produced the TCR beta cDNA. TCRdb reprocessed the 5' RACE reads and reports one entry per CDR3 protein, with no DNA. The listing contains 200,000 to 300,000 distinct CDR3 sequences. Germline assignment: CDR1 LNHNV and CDR2 YYDKDF (reference sequence). This CDR3 has 13 residues. The sequence was obtained from a man aged 18-30 years in good health. The J gene is TRBJ2-3, the V gene TRBV15. Sequenced: blood T cells: a sorted CD56 or NKG2C T cell subset, CD4+ or CD8+ T cells, or bulk PBMC T cells (not recorded which). The CDR3 here is CATEAGDKDTQYF. The variable domain in full, with the rest retrieved from reference TRBV15 and TRBJ2-3, is DAMVIQNPRYQVTQFGKPVTLSCSQTLNHNVMYWYQQKSSQAPKLLFHYYDKDFNNEADTPDNFQSRRPNTSFCFLDIRSPGLGDTAMYLCATEAGDKDTQYFGPGTRLTVL.